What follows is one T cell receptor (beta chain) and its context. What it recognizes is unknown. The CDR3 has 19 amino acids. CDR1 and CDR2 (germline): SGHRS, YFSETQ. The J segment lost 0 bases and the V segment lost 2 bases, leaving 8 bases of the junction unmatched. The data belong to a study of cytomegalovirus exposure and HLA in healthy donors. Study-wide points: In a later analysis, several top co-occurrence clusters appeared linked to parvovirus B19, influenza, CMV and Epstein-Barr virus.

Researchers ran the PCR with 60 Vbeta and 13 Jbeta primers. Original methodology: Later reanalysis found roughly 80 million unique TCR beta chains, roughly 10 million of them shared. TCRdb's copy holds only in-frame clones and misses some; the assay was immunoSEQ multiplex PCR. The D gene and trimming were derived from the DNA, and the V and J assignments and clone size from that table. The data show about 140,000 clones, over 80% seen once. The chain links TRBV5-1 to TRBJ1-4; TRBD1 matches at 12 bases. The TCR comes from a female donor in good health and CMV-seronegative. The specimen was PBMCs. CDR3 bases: TGCGCCAGCAGCTTTGCCCCGGGACAGGGGGCCCCAACTAATGAAAAACTGTTTTTT. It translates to CASSFAPGQGAPTNEKLFF. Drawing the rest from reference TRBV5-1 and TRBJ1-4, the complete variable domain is KAGVTQTPRYLIKTRGQQVTLSCSPISGHRSVSWYQQTPGQGLQFLFEYFSETQRNKGNFPGRFSGRQFSNSRSEMNVSTLELGDSALYLCASSFAPGQGAPTNEKLFFGSGTQLSVL.